What follows are 9 T cell receptor beta chains derived from one specimen sequenced in a study of human T cells and chemical hapten exposure. TCRdb re-analysed the RACE reads in MiXCR, keeping a single row per CDR3 protein. The table includes 70,000 or so distinct CDR3 sequences, 8.5% to 14% detected once. Time point noted: patch test 3, about 24 weeks after DPC sensitization. The sample's treatment: therapeutic diphenylcyclopropenone sensitization with weekly scalp DPC. The sample in question was whole blood, obtained in connection with sensitization to the hapten diphenylcyclopropenone (DPC). The receptors shown here come from a woman in her forties or fifties with alopecia areata. Some clones in this sample may be carry-over from other donors' samples.

The chain joins TRBV12-3 or TRBV12-4 to TRBJ2-5, with D hard to call. V dropped 2 bases and J dropped 3 bases, with 1 base sitting between them. This CDR3 is built from 11 residues. The CDR3 DNA sequence: TGTGCCAGCAGTTTAAAAGAGACCCAGTACTTC. Its protein product is CASSLKETQYF.

This chain joins TRBV29-1 and TRBJ1-1, with 9 bases that match TRBD1. Germline V lookup: CDR1 SQVTM, CDR2 ANQGSEA. V shed 0 bases, J shed 0 bases, and the junction held 8 bases outside the gene matches. The CDR3 has 17 residues. CDR3 in DNA: TGCAGCGTTGAAGATCGTGACAGGGGGAAGGTGAACACTGAAGCTTTCTTT. Translated: CSVEDRDRGKVNTEAFF.

This clonotype was observed many times. The chain employs TRBV28 and TRBJ2-3; D call uncertain. CDR3 length: 10 residues. Germline-derived CDR1 and CDR2 are MDHEN and SYDVKM. The V end was cut by 3 bases, the J end by 9 bases, with 4 bases between. In nucleotides, the CDR3 is TGTGCCAGCAGTTTTGACACGCAGTATTTT. It encodes CASSFDTQYF.

This clonotype has at least ten counts. The V call is TRBV12-3 or TRBV12-4, the J call TRBJ2-3; 16 positions agree with TRBD2. The ends lost 3 bases at V and 0 bases at J; junction bases unmatched: 3. This CDR3 has 18 amino acids. The CDR3 DNA reads as TGTGCCAGCAGTTTGGGGACTAGCGGGAGGGCTAGCACAGATACGCAGTATTTT. It encodes CASSLGTSGRASTDTQYF.

The V gene is TRBV7-2, the J gene TRBJ2-3; no clear D gene. CDR3 length equals 14 residues. The V and J ends lost 7 bases and 2 bases respectively, with 13 bases between them. Germline values: CDR1 SGHTA, CDR2 FQGNSA. Here the CDR3 DNA reads TGTGCCAGCACCAAAGGCAGCTACACAGATACGCAGTATTTT. Encoded protein: CASTKGSYTDTQYF.

This clonotype occurred many times. The chain couples TRBV12-3 or TRBV12-4 to TRBJ2-6; D unclear. This CDR3 spans 13 amino acids. V lost 2 bases, J lost 12 bases, and 11 bases lay in between. For the CDR3, the DNA is TGTGCCAGCAGTTTACATCCCTCGGGCGTCCTGACTTTC. This translates into CASSLHPSGVLTF.

This clonotype was recorded many times. The V call is TRBV5-1, the J call TRBJ2-5, with a weak D call TRBD2 (7 bases). The CDR3 has 16 amino acids. CDR1 is SGHRS and CDR2 is YFSETQ in the germline V gene. The V end lost 6 bases, the J end lost 0 bases, and 18 bases lay between the germline ends. The CDR3 DNA sequence: TGCGCCAGCACTGGTGGAACGGGGGGCTACCAAGAGACCCAGTACTTC. Protein: CASTGGTGGYQETQYF.

This clonotype occurred many times. Here the CDR3 reads CASSPRVSIETQYF. The CDR3 DNA follows: TGTGCCAGCAGCCCCCGCGTCTCGATTGAGACCCAGTACTTC. V gene TRBV7-9 combines with J gene TRBJ2-5; unclear D gene. The CDR3 loop spans 14 amino acids. CDR1 and CDR2 from the germline V gene are SEHNR and FQNEAQ (reference sequence). V was clipped by 5 bases and J by 5 bases, with 15 bases between them. The full variable domain, in which reference TRBV7-9 and TRBJ2-5 provide the parts outside the CDR3, is DTGVSQNPRHKITKRGQNVTFRCDPISEHNRLYWYRQTLGQGPEFLTYFQNEAQLEKSRLLSDRFSAERPKGSFSTLEIQRTEQGDSAMYLCASSPRVSIETQYFGPGTRLLVL.

CDR3 residues: CASSIGQGLEAFF. The CDR3 nucleotides are TGTGCCAGCAGCATCGGACAGGGGCTTGAAGCTTTCTTT. The chain combines TRBV7-8 with TRBJ1-1, with TRBD1 matching over 9 bases. V was pared by 5 bases and J by 7 bases, with 5 bases of the junction left unmatched. CDR1 and CDR2 (germline): SGHVS, FQNEAQ. The length of the CDR3 is 13 residues.